A single sample gave rise to the 19 T cell receptor beta chains below, sequenced in a study of blood T cells in healthy people across ages. The use of a sample-barcoded 5' primer and a J-beta primer mix characterized a second PCR of about 7 to 12 cycles. TCRdb used MiXCR to reprocess the 5' RACE reads, holding one entry per CDR3 protein. The table has fewer than 1,200,000 distinct CDR3 sequences, 20% to 25% seen once. This same sample was also part of a study on T cells of mothers and their children.

The sequenced sample consisted of blood. Every receptor here comes from a girl aged 2-15 years in good health.

This clonotype was seen a few times. J is TRBJ2-5 and V is TRBV10-3; D uncertain. The J call is doubtful: the DNA matches TRBJ2-7 better. The CDR3 covers 13 residues. Germline V gene sequence: CDR1 ENHRY, CDR2 SYGVKD. The CDR3 is CAISGITQYEQYF. The DNA for the CDR3 is TGTGCCATCAGTGGGATAACACAATACGAGCAGTACTTC.

This clonotype was counted once. The rearrangement links TRBV7-3 to TRBJ2-7, with TRBD1 matching over 9 bases. V lost 6 bases, J lost 7 bases, and 7 bases stayed unmatched. The CDR3 sequence is 13 residues long. CDR1 and CDR2 from the germline V gene are SGHTA and FQGTGA. The CDR3 nucleotides are TGTGCCAGCAGAGGGACAGGGTTTCTTGAGCAGTACTTC. It is translated as CASRGTGFLEQYF.

This clonotype was found a few times. The J gene is TRBJ1-6, the V gene TRBV7-2; no clear D. Germline V gene sequence: CDR1 SGHTA, CDR2 FQGNSA. V lost 1 base and J 5 bases, leaving 9 bases between the germline ends. CDR3 length: 15 amino acids. Here the CDR3 reads CASSLGPADNSPLHF. Written as DNA, the CDR3 is TGTGCCAGCAGCTTAGGTCCGGCAGATAATTCACCCCTCCACTTT.

A few counts support this clonotype. DNA for the CDR3: TGCAGTGCTAGAGATGCTGGGCTCCGTGGTCCTCGTGGCTCCTACAATGAGCAGTTCTTC. Encoded protein: CSARDAGLRGPRGSYNEQFF. The chain joins TRBV20-1 to TRBJ2-1; D is ambiguous. Per the germline V gene, CDR1 is DFQATT and CDR2 is SNEGSKA (reference sequence). There are 20 residues in the CDR3. Trimming removed 0 bases at V and 0 bases at J, with 24 bases between.

J is TRBJ1-5 and V is TRBV20-1; D is uncertain. CDR1 and CDR2 from the germline V gene are DFQATT and SNEGSKA (reference sequence). The CDR3 runs 14 residues. Trimming stripped 5 bases from V and 2 bases from J, with 13 bases between. This chain's CDR3 is CSASRQEGNQPQHF. The CDR3 DNA reads TGCAGTGCTTCGCGACAAGAGGGCAATCAGCCCCAGCATTTT.

This clonotype has just a few counts. The CDR3 region is CASSPGTSGVAEQFF. CDR3 DNA sequence: TGTGCCAGCAGCCCCGGGACTAGCGGGGTGGCTGAGCAGTTCTTC. The chain carries TRBV7-3 and TRBJ2-1; 13 nucleotides match TRBD2. After removal of 5 bases from V and 9 bases from J, the junction contained 7 bases not matched to a gene. This CDR3 has 15 residues. Germline V CDR1 and CDR2: SGHTA, FQGTGA.

The genes are TRBV12-3 or TRBV12-4 and TRBJ2-5, with 11 positions matching TRBD2. This CDR3 contains 15 residues. With V trimmed by 6 bases and J by 5 bases, 8 bases remained unmatched. The CDR3 DNA reads as TGTGCCAGCAGCCAACTAGCGGGAGCGAGGGAGACCCAGTACTTC. It specifies CASSQLAGARETQYF.

In its sample, this clonotype was seen a few times. This chain links TRBV7-8 with TRBJ2-7, with D maybe TRBD2 (6 bases). The CDR3 extends over 16 amino acids. With 3 bases removed from V and 3 bases from J, the gap between germline ends came to 18 bases. Germline V lookup: CDR1 SGHVS, CDR2 FQNEAQ. Here the CDR3 reads CASSLGPGAGIYEQYF. The CDR3, as DNA: TGTGCCAGCAGCTTGGGACCAGGAGCGGGTATCTACGAGCAGTACTTC. Full variable domain (remainder filled in from reference TRBV7-8 and TRBJ2-7): GAGVSQSPRYKVAKRGQDVALRCDPISGHVSLFWYQQALGQGPEFLTYFQNEAQLDKSGLPSDRFFAERPEGSVSTLKIQRTQQEDSAVYLCASSLGPGAGIYEQYFGPGTRLTVT.

This clonotype was seen a few times. The J gene is TRBJ2-3, the V gene TRBV20-1; 7 nucleotides align to TRBD2. The CDR3 is 15 residues long. V dropped 5 bases and J dropped 4; count of bases not matched to a gene: 12. Per the germline V gene, CDR1 is DFQATT and CDR2 is SNEGSKA (reference sequence). The CDR3, as DNA: TGCAGTGCTCTGGGGGACTATCAAATCTCAGATACGCAGTATTTT. Translation: CSALGDYQISDTQYF.

The chain combines TRBV28 with TRBJ1-1; a possible D gene is TRBD1 (5 bases). This CDR3 is 9 amino acids long. Trimming shortened V by 8 bases and J by 13 bases, and 11 bases separated the two germline ends. Germline V gene data show CDR1 as MDHEN and CDR2 as SYDVKM. The CDR3 DNA reads TGTGCCAGCGGATCACAGGATTTCTTT. Translation: CASGSQDFF.

This clonotype was detected a few times. V and J are TRBV4-1 and TRBJ2-5; TRBD2 is a possible D gene (5 bases). With the DNA end fitting TRBJ2-1 better, the J assignment may be wrong. The CDR3 has 13 amino acids. The germline V gene encodes CDR1 MGHRA and CDR2 YSYEKL. CDR3 bases: TGCGCCAGCAGCCATCGGGACTACAATGAGCAGTTCTTC. Protein: CASSHRDYNEQFF.

The V call is TRBV14, the J call TRBJ1-6; D is unresolved. With 3 bases removed from V and 7 bases from J, the gap between germline ends came to 16 bases. The CDR3 extends over 16 amino acids. Germline assignment: CDR1 SGHDN and CDR2 FVKESK. The CDR3 DNA reads TGTGCCAGCAGCCAGTCCTTCGACCGGAGCAATTCACCCCTCCACTTT. Its translation: CASSQSFDRSNSPLHF.

This sequence joins TRBV12-3 or TRBV12-4 and TRBJ2-3, with a tentative D call TRBD2 (6 bases). CDR3 length: 15 amino acids. V lost 7 bases and J lost 2, with 16 bases in between. CDR3 in DNA: TGTGCCAGCACCTCGGGGAGGAGGGTCACAGATACGCAGTATTTT. It encodes CASTSGRRVTDTQYF.

The V and J genes are TRBV7-3 and TRBJ2-1; 8 nucleotides align to TRBD2. The CDR3 is 14 amino acids. J gave up 5 bases and V 6 bases, and 6 bases lay outside the gene matches. CDR1 SGHTA and CDR2 FQGTGA come from the germline V gene. CDR3 in DNA: TGTGCCAGCAGTAATAGCGGGGTCAACAATGAGCAGTTCTTC. Translated, it gives CASSNSGVNNEQFF.

This rearrangement joins TRBV10-1 to TRBJ1-1; D gene ambiguous. The CDR3 is 14 amino acids. V was pared by 2 bases and J by 1 base, with 8 bases between. Germline assignment: CDR1 WNHNN and CDR2 SYGVQD (reference sequence). CDR3 loop: CASSEGPGNTEAFF. The CDR3 coding sequence is TGCGCCAGCAGTGAGGGTCCGGGGAACACTGAAGCTTTCTTT.

This clonotype came up a few times. The chain employs TRBV12-3 or TRBV12-4 and TRBJ1-5; D call uncertain. This CDR3 comprises 15 residues. Trimming removed 6 bases at V and 5 bases at J, with 17 bases between. The DNA for the CDR3 is TGTGCCAGCAGCCTCGGAGGTAATCAAGATCAGCCCCAGCATTTT. Amino acid sequence: CASSLGGNQDQPQHF.

This rearrangement joins TRBV5-1 to TRBJ2-5, with 11 bases matching TRBD2. The CDR3 consists of 15 residues. The V segment lost 3 bases and the J segment 3 bases; nucleotides outside the gene matches: 4. Germline V CDR1 and CDR2: SGHRS, YFSETQ. CDR3 amino acids: CASSSTSGTEETQYF. In DNA form, the CDR3 reads TGCGCCAGCAGCTCGACTAGCGGGACGGAAGAGACCCAGTACTTC.

The chain uses TRBV20-1 and TRBJ2-1; 9 bases agree with TRBD2. The better agreement between TRBJ2-7 and the DNA end casts doubt on the J call. The CDR3 runs to 14 residues. The germline V gene encodes CDR1 DFQATT and CDR2 SNEGSKA (reference sequence). CDR3 nucleotides: TGCAGTGCTAGAGAGACGGGCGGGGGGGTCGAGCAGTACTTC. Its protein is CSARETGGGVEQYF.

The chain couples TRBV3-1 to TRBJ2-1; no definite D call. Trimming shortened V by 0 bases and J by 10 bases, and 13 bases separated the two germline ends. This CDR3 has 14 residues. Germline V gene sequence: CDR1 LGHDT, CDR2 YNNKEL (reference sequence). Written as DNA, the CDR3 is TGTGCCAGCAGCCAAGATATTACCGCATCGGAGCAGTTCTTC. As protein: CASSQDITASEQFF.